Sequencing of this T cell receptor (beta chain) was carried out in a study of blood T cell repertoires in COVID-19. Study summary: Sources were T cells, B-cell-depleted T cells, or PBMCs; the material itself was cDNA or gDNA.

CDR1 and CDR2 (germline): SQVTM, ANQGSEA. This CDR3 is built from 13 residues. V gave up 7 bases and J gave up 6 bases; unmatched junction bases: 6. As processed by the authors: Nucleated cell number was recorded as an estimate derived from reference gene primer amplification. The data were produced by immunoSEQ multiplex PCR, yet TCRdb's version contains in-frame clones alone and is incomplete. The DNA was the basis for D and trimming; V, J and clone size are from that table. The sample includes roughly 380,000 clones, roughly 85% seen only once; the top ten take under 4%. The chain has TRBV29-1 and TRBJ2-2, with 9 bases fitting TRBD2. The TCR sequence derives from a woman under 30 with acute or convalescent COVID-19. The sequenced sample was peripheral blood. The CDR3 DNA sequence: TGCAGCGGTGGTAGCGGGAGTCCCGGGGAGCTGTTTTTT. Residues: CSGGSGSPGELFF.